Listed here is a single TCR beta chain. This clone appeared a few times. What antigen it recognizes has not been identified. Nothing much larger sits one base from this clone, and base qualities are not available. This specimen's time point label, interpreted: 24 weeks on oral tofacitinib. Per the publication, the treatment or condition label means: oral pan-JAK inhibitor, 5-10 mg twice daily. Peripheral blood and lesional scalp punch biopsies were obtained from patients with alopecia areata. PBMCs were isolated by density centrifugation and stained for CD3, CD4 and CD8, after which CD4+ and CD8+ T cells were sorted on a FACSAria. The library relied on the immunoSEQ multiplex PCR assay. To provide template for TCR sequencing, every sample had RNA extracted and reverse transcribed into cDNA. SuperScript III was used to make first-strand cDNA, primed with a 2:1 mix of oligo-dT and random hexamers. A synthetic immune receptor repertoire was used to gauge amplification bias, and whatever bias remained was removed computationally. For the original study's pipeline: Raw reads were preprocessed to remove errors, and CDR3 was defined by IMGT conventions from the conserved cysteine to phenylalanine. Clonality was computed by normalizing Shannon entropy by log2 of the number of productive unique TCRs and subtracting the result from 1. Whether each scalp clone was CD4 or CD8 was inferred by checking scalp TCRbeta sequences against the CD4 and CD8 repertoires from sorted blood. Not all clones reach the TCRdb copy of this immuneACCESS table, which keeps in-frame sequences only. Checked studies attribute under half of the gap to unresolved V genes and leave the rest unexplained. V, J and clone size are those of that table, while D and trimming were read from the DNA. The sample records some 200,000 clones, around 50% of which are singletons. The top ten clonotypes cover 10% to 15% of the sample.

The sample originates from a study of CD8+ T cells in alopecia areata (dated by TCRdb to between 2018 and 2020). In terms of the full investigation: Treated patients were enrolled in an open-label pilot trial of oral tofacitinib, 5 to 10 mg twice daily, for moderate-to-severe alopecia areata. On the human side, TCRbeta sequencing was run on scalp tissue and on sorted CD4+ and CD8+ peripheral blood T cells from healthy controls and from alopecia areata patients with either patchy or totalis/universalis disease. Tofacitinib-treated patients had biopsies at baseline and at 4 and 24 weeks of treatment, with a later scalp biopsy in several patients. Tofacitinib was given for 6 to 18 months, followed by 6 months of follow-up off drug to assess delayed response and recurrence. TCRbeta CDR3 regions were amplified by immunoSEQ multiplex PCR using 35 Vbeta forward and 13 Jbeta reverse primers. Clonality in the scalp was compared among normal scalp (n=4), patchy alopecia areata scalp (n=8), and alopecia totalis/universalis scalp (n=8). Disease severity in treated patients was measured with the SALT score, which quantifies the percentage of affected scalp surface area. RNA was obtained with the PAXgene miRNA kit for fixed scalp, the miRNeasy kit for PBMCs, and the RNeasy kit for mouse skin. High-throughput TCRbeta sequencing was used to examine T cell clonal expansion in alopecia areata in both the C3H/HeJ mouse model and human patients.

The research as a whole found: Resident alphabeta T cells in normal human skin are also sequenced, complicating scalp TCR repertoire analysis, unlike mouse skin dominated by gammadelta T cells. Compared with normal scalp, lesional scalp, particularly in alopecia totalis/universalis, had higher clonality and more expanded CD8+ clones, which suggests antigenic drive. The treated cohort was small, with a single nonresponder, so links between baseline CD8+ expansion and response need larger studies. Tofacitinib significantly decreased scalp clonality and the number of expanded CD8+ clones among the top 100 scalp clones. Shared TCR sequences between patients were less evident than in mice, which may be partly attributable to HLA diversity in the patient population. During tofacitinib treatment, many expanded lesional clones stuck around in both scalp and blood, and this persistence may partly explain why relapse happens after treatment is stopped.

Trimming removed 1 base from V and 7 bases from J, leaving 8 bases between the germline ends. Counted from cysteine to phenylalanine, this CDR3 has 11 amino acids. Only the CDR3 DNA is retained, 33 bases long and in frame from the first base. Based on the germline V gene, the CDR1 and CDR2 sequences are SQVTM and ANQGSEA. The TCR comes from a human donor with alopecia areata. The sample was CD8+ T cells sorted from blood, taken at week 24, from a patient treated with tofacitinib. Recombination joined TRBV29-1 with TRBJ2-7; the D gene remains uncertain. This receptor has the CDR3 CSVEGSAEQYF. The nucleotide sequence is TGCAGCGTTGAAGGGTCTGCTGAGCAGTACTTC.